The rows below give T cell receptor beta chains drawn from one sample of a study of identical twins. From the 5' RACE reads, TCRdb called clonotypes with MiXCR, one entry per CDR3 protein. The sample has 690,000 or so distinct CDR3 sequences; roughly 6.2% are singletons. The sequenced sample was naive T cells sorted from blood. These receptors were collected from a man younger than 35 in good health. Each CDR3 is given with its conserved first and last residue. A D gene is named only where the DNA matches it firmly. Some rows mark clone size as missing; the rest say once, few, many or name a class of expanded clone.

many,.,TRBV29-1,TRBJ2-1,CSALGPPNNEQFF,TGCAGCGCCCTGGGACCACCCAACAATGAGCAGTTCTTC
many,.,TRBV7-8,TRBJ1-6,CASSFSRRMPNSPLHF,TGTGCCAGCAGCTTCTCGAGACGGATGCCCAATTCACCCCTCCACTTT
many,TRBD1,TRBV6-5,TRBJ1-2,CASGYGQEGGYGYTF,TGTGCCAGCGGGTACGGACAGGAAGGCGGCTATGGCTACACCTTC
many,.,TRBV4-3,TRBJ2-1,CASSQEITGFGYNEQFF,TGCGCCAGCAGCCAAGAAATAACAGGGTTTGGCTACAATGAGCAGTTCTTC
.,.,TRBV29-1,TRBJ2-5,CSVEKGQRAAGSRKTQYF,TGCAGCGTTGAAAAGGGACAGAGGGCGGCGGGGTCAAGGAAGACCCAGTACTTC
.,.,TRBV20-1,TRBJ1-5,CSARGGGVGQPQHF,TGCAGTGCTCGAGGCGGGGGCGTAGGTCAGCCCCAGCATTTT
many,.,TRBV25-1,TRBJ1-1,CASSLSGTIFF,TGTGCCAGCAGCCTATCAGGGACTATCTTCTTT
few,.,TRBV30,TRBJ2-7,CAWRGGGPEQYF,TGTGCCTGGAGGGGGGGAGGACCGGAGCAGTACTTC
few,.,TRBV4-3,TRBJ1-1,CASSQVWGSNTEAFF,TGCGCCAGCAGCCAAGTCTGGGGGTCCAACACTGAAGCTTTCTTT
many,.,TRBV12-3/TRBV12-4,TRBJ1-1,CASSTGSTEAFF,TGTGCCAGCAGTACAGGGAGTACTGAAGCTTTCTTT
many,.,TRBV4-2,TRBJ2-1,CASGGDEQFF,TGTGCCAGCGGAGGGGATGAGCAGTTCTTC
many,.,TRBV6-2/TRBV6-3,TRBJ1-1,CASSTGETTEAFF,TGTGCCAGCAGCACGGGCGAAACCACTGAAGCTTTCTTT
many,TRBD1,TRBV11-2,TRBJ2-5,CASSPPSGTGVWRETQYF,TGTGCCAGCAGCCCCCCCTCCGGGACAGGGGTGTGGAGAGAGACCCAGTACTTC
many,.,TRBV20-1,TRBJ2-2,CSASPGAGELFF,TGCAGTGCTAGCCCGGGCGCCGGGGAGCTGTTTTTT
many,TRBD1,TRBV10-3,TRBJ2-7,CAIRDRGRAGEQYF,TGTGCCATCAGGGACAGGGGGCGAGCTGGCGAGCAGTACTTC
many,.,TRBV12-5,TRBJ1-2,CASGLPRQKHGYTF,TGTGCTAGTGGATTGCCGAGACAGAAACATGGCTACACCTTC
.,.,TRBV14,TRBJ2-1,CASSLLRTADEQFF,TGTGCCAGCAGCCTACTTAGGACTGCGGATGAGCAGTTCTTC
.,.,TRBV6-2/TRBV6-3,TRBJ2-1,CASRDPGGQEQFF,TGTGCCAGCAGGGACCCAGGAGGCCAGGAGCAGTTCTTC
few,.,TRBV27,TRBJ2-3,CASTGTTRVDTQYF,TGTGCCAGCACAGGGACCACAAGAGTTGATACGCAGTATTTT
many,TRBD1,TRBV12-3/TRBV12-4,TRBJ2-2,CASSLQGAPWELFF,TGTGCCAGCAGTTTACAGGGGGCGCCCTGGGAGCTGTTTTTT
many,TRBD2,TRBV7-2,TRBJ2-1,CASSLLVTSGRDEQFF,TGTGCCAGCAGCTTATTGGTGACTAGCGGAAGGGATGAGCAGTTCTTC
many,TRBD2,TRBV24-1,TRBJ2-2,CATSDKTSGRDHGELFF,TGTGCCACCAGTGATAAGACTAGCGGGAGGGACCACGGGGAGCTGTTTTTT
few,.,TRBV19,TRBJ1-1,CASSPGRRTEAFF,TGTGCCAGTAGCCCTGGACGGCGAACTGAAGCTTTCTTT
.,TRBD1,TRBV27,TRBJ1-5,CASSIQGQANQPQHF,TGTGCCAGCAGCATACAGGGACAGGCCAATCAGCCCCAGCATTTT
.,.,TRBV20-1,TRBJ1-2,CSARRVAGGIYGYTF,TGCAGTGCTAGAAGGGTCGCGGGCGGAATCTATGGCTACACCTTC
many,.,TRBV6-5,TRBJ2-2,CASRGPGELFF,TGTGCCAGCAGAGGTCCCGGGGAGCTGTTTTTT
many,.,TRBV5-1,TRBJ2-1,CASSPPGHFEQFF,TGCGCCAGCAGTCCTCCGGGACACTTTGAGCAGTTCTTC
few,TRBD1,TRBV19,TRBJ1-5,CASRGQGRHQPQHF,TGTGCCAGTAGGGGACAGGGAAGACATCAGCCCCAGCATTTT
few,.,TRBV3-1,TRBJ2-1,CASGTLDNEQFF,TGTGCCAGCGGAACCCTCGACAATGAGCAGTTCTTC
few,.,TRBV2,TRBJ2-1,CASNINEQFF,TGTGCCAGCAATATAAATGAGCAGTTCTTC
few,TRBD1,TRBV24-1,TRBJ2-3,CATSDGRTGATDTQYF,TGTGCCACCAGTGATGGGCGGACAGGGGCGACAGATACGCAGTATTTT
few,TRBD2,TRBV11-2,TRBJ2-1,CASSFGEAGVGGQFF,TGTGCCAGCAGCTTTGGGGAAGCGGGAGTGGGGGGGCAGTTCTTC
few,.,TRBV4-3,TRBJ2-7,CASSQDSSTLYEQYF,TGCGCCAGCAGTCAGGACTCCTCTACCCTCTACGAGCAGTACTTC
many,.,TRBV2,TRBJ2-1,CASSERAKGLFF,TGTGCCAGCAGTGAGCGGGCGAAGGGCCTGTTCTTC
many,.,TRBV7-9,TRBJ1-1,CASSAVRGEAFF,TGTGCCAGCAGCGCCGTCAGGGGCGAAGCTTTCTTT
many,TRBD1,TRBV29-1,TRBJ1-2,CSVAPGQGSYGYTF,TGCAGCGTTGCCCCTGGACAGGGAAGCTATGGCTACACCTTC
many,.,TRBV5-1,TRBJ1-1,CASSSSGPPNTEAFF,TGCGCCAGCAGTAGCTCGGGACCCCCGAACACTGAAGCTTTCTTT
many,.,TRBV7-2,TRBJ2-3,CASSLVGSLTDTQYF,TGTGCCAGCAGCTTAGTCGGGAGTTTAACAGATACGCAGTATTTT
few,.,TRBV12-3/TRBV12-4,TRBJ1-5,CASSLGAGRYQPQHF,TGTGCCAGCAGTTTAGGCGCAGGTCGGTATCAGCCCCAGCATTTT
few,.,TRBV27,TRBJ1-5,CASSLSGGGLQPQHF,TGTGCCAGCAGTTTATCAGGGGGAGGGTTGCAGCCCCAGCATTTT
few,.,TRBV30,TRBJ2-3,CAWSVLRAGGTDTQYF,TGTGCCTGGAGTGTACTGAGAGCGGGCGGCACAGATACGCAGTATTTT
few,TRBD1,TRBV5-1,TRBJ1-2,CASSQGQGNYGYTF,TGCGCCAGCAGCCAGGGACAGGGAAACTATGGCTACACCTTC
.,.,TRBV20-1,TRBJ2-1,CSAPQGDYNEQFF,TGCAGTGCACCACAAGGAGACTACAATGAGCAGTTCTTC
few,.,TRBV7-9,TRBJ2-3,CASTDPTDTQYF,TGTGCCAGCACAGACCCGACAGATACGCAGTATTTT
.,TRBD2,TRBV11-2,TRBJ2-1,CASSLPRLAGYHNEQFF,TGTGCCAGCAGCTTACCCAGACTAGCGGGTTATCACAATGAGCAGTTCTTC
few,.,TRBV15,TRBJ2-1,CATSRDRNYEQFF,TGTGCCACCAGCAGAGATCGAAACTATGAGCAGTTCTTC
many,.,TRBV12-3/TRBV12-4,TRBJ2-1,CASQGGHNEQFF,TGTGCCAGCCAGGGTGGCCACAATGAGCAGTTCTTC
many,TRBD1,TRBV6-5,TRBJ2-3,CASSYDRGITDTQYF,TGTGCCAGCAGTTACGACAGGGGAATCACAGATACGCAGTATTTT
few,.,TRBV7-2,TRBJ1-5,CASSPGGPVYSNQPQHF,TGTGCCAGCAGCCCTGGGGGGCCCGTTTATAGCAATCAGCCCCAGCATTTT
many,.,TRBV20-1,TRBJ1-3,CSATRGNTIYF,TGCAGTGCCACTCGGGGAAACACCATATATTTT
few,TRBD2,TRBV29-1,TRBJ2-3,CSVEWREITDTQYF,TGCAGCGTTGAATGGCGGGAGATTACAGATACGCAGTATTTT
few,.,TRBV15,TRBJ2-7,CATSRDRTSPSYEQYF,TGTGCCACCAGCAGAGATAGAACATCGCCTTCCTACGAGCAGTACTTC
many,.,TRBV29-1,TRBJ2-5,CSVSTGEETQYF,TGCAGCGTCTCGACAGGAGAAGAGACCCAGTACTTC
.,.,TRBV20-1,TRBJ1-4,CSARALKGATNEKLFF,TGCAGTGCACGAGCCCTAAAGGGTGCAACTAATGAAAAACTGTTTTTT
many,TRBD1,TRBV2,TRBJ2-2,CASSDLEGATGELFF,TGTGCCAGCAGTGACCTTGAGGGGGCCACCGGGGAGCTGTTTTTT
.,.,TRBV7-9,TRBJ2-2,CASSVRRGEAGELFF,TGTGCCAGCAGCGTTCGTCGTGGGGAAGCCGGGGAGCTGTTTTTT
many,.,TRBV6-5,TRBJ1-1,CASNSGALNTEAFF,TGTGCCAGCAATTCAGGGGCCCTGAACACTGAAGCTTTCTTT